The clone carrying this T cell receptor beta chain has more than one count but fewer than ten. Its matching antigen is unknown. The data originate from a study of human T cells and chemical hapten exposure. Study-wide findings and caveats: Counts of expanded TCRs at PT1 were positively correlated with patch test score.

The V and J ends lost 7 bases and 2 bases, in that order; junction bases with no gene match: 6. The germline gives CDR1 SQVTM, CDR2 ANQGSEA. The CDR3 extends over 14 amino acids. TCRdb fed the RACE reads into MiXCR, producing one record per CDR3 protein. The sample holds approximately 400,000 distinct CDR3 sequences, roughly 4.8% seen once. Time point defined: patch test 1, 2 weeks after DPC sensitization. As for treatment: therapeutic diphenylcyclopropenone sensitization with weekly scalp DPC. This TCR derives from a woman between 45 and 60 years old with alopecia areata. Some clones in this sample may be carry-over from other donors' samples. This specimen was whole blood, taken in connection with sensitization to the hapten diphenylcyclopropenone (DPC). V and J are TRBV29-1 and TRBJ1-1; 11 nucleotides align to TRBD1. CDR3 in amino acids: CSAGTGGYNTEAFF. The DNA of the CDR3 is TGCAGCGCCGGGACAGGGGGTTACAACACTGAAGCTTTCTTT.